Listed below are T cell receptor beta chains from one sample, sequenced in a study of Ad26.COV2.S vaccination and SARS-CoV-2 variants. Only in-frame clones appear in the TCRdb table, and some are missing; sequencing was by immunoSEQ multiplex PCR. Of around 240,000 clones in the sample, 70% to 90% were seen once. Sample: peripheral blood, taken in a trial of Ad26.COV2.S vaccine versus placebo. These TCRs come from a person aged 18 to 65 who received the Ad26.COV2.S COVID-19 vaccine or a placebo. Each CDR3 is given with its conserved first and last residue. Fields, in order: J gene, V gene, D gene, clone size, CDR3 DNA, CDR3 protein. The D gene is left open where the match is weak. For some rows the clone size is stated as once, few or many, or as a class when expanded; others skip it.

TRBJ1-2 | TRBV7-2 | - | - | TGTGCCAGCAGGGCGGCCTGGGGGGCCGACTATGGCTACACCTTC | CASRAAWGADYGYTF
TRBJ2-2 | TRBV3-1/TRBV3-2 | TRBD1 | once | TGTGCCAGCAGCCTACTCCTCCCCGGGGGACAGGGATCGAACACCGGGGAGCTGTTTTTT | CASSLLLPGGQGSNTGELFF
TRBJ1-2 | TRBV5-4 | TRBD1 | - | TGTGCCAGCAGCTCCCCCGGGGACAGGGGAGTGGACGGCTACACCTTC | CASSSPGDRGVDGYTF
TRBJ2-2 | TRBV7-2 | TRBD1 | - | TGTGCCAGCAGCTTACCAACAGGGGCCGTCACCGGGGAGCTGTTTTTT | CASSLPTGAVTGELFF
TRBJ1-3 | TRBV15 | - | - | TGTGCCACCAGAATGGAGGGCTCTGGAAACACCATATATTTT | CATRMEGSGNTIYF
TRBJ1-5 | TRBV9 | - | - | TGTGCCAGCACCAACTCCCTCGACAGCCCCCGTCAGCCCCAGCATTTT | CASTNSLDSPRQPQHF
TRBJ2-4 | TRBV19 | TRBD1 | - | TGTGCCAGTAGTATAGGAGGGACAGGGCTGTACTTC | CASSIGGTGLYF
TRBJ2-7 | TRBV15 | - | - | TGTGCCACCAGGGCGGAGCGCGTCGGGGATACCTACGAGCAGTACTTC | CATRAERVGDTYEQYF
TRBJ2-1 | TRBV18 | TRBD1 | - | TGTGCCAGCTCACTTCTACAGGGGTCCTACGGCAATGAGCAGTTCTTC | CASSLLQGSYGNEQFF
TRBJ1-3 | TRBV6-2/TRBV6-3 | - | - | TGTGCCAGCAGTTACGTTTTGGGGAACTCTGGAAACACCATATATTTT | CASSYVLGNSGNTIYF
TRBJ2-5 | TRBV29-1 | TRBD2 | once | TGCAGCGCCCCAGGGTGGCCCGGGGGGCAAGAGACCCAGTACTTC | CSAPGWPGGQETQYF
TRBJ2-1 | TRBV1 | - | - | TGCACCAGCAGCCAAGATTATCCCGGGCTTCGGAATGAGCAGTTCTTC | CTSSQDYPGLRNEQFF
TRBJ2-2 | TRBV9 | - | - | TGTGCCAGCAGCCTATGGGACTTGAACACCGGGGAGCTGTTTTTT | CASSLWDLNTGELFF
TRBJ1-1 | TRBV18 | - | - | TGTGCCAGCTCACCACAGAGTCTGAACACTGAAGCTTTCTTT | CASSPQSLNTEAFF
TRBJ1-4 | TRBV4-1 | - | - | TGCGCCAGCAGCCACCTGGGGCGGGACGTCCATGAAAAACTGTTTTTT | CASSHLGRDVHEKLFF
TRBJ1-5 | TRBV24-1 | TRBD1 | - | TGTGCCACCAGTGACCCCAACAGGGGGCATCAGCCCCAGCATTTT | CATSDPNRGHQPQHF
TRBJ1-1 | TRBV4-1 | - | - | TGCGCCAGCAGCCAAGAGGCAGGGAGGAACACTGAAGCTTTCTTT | CASSQEAGRNTEAFF
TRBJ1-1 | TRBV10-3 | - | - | TGTGCCATCAGTGAGAGGGAGAAGAACACTGAAGCTTTCTTT | CAISEREKNTEAFF
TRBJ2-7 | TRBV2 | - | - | TGTGCCAGCAGGGTCAGGGACTTCTGGGAGCAGTACTTC | CASRVRDFWEQYF
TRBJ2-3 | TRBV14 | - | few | TGTGCCAGCAGCCGGGACTTACAAGATACGCAGTATTTT | CASSRDLQDTQYF
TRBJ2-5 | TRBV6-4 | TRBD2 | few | TGTGCCAGCAGTTCTAGCGGGGAGACCCAGTACTTC | CASSSSGETQYF
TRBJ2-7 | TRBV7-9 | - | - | TGTGCCAGCAGCTCCGACCGGGAGCAGTACTTC | CASSSDREQYF
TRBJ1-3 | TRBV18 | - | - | TGTGCCAGCTCGCCCAGGACAGCCTCTGGAAACACCATATATTTT | CASSPRTASGNTIYF
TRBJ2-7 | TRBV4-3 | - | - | TGCGCCAGCAGCCAAGATCCGGTGTCCTACGAGCAGTACTTC | CASSQDPVSYEQYF
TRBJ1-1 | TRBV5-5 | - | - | TGTGCCAGCAGCTTACAGGACTTCGACACTGAAGCTTTCTTT | CASSLQDFDTEAFF
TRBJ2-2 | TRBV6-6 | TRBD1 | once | TGTGCCAGCAGTTGGCCGGGACAGGGGGTCCCCGGGGAGCTGTTTTTT | CASSWPGQGVPGELFF
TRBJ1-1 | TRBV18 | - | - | TGTGCCAGCTCAGAGGCGAGGAACACTGAAGCTTTCTTT | CASSEARNTEAFF
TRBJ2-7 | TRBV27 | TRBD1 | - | TGTGCCAGCAGTTTGCCGGGACAGGGTTTCGAGCAGTACTTC | CASSLPGQGFEQYF
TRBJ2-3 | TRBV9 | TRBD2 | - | TGTGCCAGCAGCGTAGCCACGGGACGGGAGGGTAGCACAGATACGCAGTATTTT | CASSVATGREGSTDTQYF
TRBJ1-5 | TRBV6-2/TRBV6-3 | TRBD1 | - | TGTGCCAGCAGCTATGGACAGGGCAATCAGCCCCAGCATTTT | CASSYGQGNQPQHF
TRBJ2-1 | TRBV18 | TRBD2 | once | TGTGCCAGCGCGGACCTAGCGGGAGTCAATGAGCAGTTCTTC | CASADLAGVNEQFF
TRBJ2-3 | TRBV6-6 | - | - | TGTGCCAGCAGTTATACTTGGACTAGCACAGATACGCAGTATTTT | CASSYTWTSTDTQYF
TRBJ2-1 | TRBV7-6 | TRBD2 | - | TGTGCCAGCAGCCCGGGGACTAGCGGGAAGAACAATGAGCAGTTCTTC | CASSPGTSGKNNEQFF
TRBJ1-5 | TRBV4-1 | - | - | TGCGCCAGCAGCCAAGCCCCAATCAGGGGACTAAATCAGCCCCAGCATTTT | CASSQAPIRGLNQPQHF
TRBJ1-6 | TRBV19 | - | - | TGTGCCAGTAGTACCCTAGATACGGATAATTCACCCCTCCACTTT | CASSTLDTDNSPLHF
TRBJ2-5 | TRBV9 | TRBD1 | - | TGTGCCAGCAACCCGGACAGGGGAGAGACCCAGTACTTC | CASNPDRGETQYF
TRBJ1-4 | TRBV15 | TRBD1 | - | TGTGCCACCAGCGCGAGGACAGGGACTAATGAAAAACTGTTTTTT | CATSARTGTNEKLFF
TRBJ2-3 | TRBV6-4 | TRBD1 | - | TGTGCCAGCAGTGACACCGGACAGGAGGCAGATACGCAGTATTTT | CASSDTGQEADTQYF
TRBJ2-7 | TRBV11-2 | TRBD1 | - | TGTGCCAGCAGCTTGAGGGGCAGGGGGCCTCTCTACGAGCAGTACTTC | CASSLRGRGPLYEQYF
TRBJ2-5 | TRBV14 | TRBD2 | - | TGTGCCAGCAGCCGCGGGGGGTCCGGAGAGACCCAGTACTTC | CASSRGGSGETQYF
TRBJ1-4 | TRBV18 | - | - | TGTGCCAGCTCACCAGATTTTAATGAAAAACTGTTTTTT | CASSPDFNEKLFF
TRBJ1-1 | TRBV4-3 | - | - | TGCGCCAGCAGCCAAGATAGTAGCAGGGTGGCTGAAGCTTTCTTT | CASSQDSSRVAEAFF
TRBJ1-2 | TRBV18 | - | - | TGTGCCAGCTCACCAATAGAGATCTATGGCTACACCTTC | CASSPIEIYGYTF
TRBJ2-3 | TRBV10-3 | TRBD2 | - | TGTGCCATCAGTGTTCTAGCGGGCAGCACAGATACGCAGTATTTT | CAISVLAGSTDTQYF
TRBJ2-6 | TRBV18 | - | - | TGTGCCAGCTCACCAGGCACCTCTGGGGCCAACGTCCTGACTTTC | CASSPGTSGANVLTF
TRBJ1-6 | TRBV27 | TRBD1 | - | TGTGCCAGCAGTTTGACAGGGGTAAACTCACCCCTCCACTTT | CASSLTGVNSPLHF
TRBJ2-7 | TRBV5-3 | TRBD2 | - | TGTGCCAGAAGCCCCCCGCGGCGGGAGAGCTCCTACGAGCAGTACTTC | CARSPPRRESSYEQYF
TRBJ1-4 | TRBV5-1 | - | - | TGCGCCAGCAGATACGACACAGGGCAGGGTAATGAAAAACTGTTTTTT | CASRYDTGQGNEKLFF
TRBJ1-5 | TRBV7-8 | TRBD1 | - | TGTGCCAGCACTATAAAGACAGGGGTCAATCAGCCCCAACATTTT | CASTIKTGVNQPQHF
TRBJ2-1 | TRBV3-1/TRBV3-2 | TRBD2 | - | TGTGCCAGCAGCCAAGATCAGGGACTAGCCTACAATGAGCAGTTCTTC | CASSQDQGLAYNEQFF
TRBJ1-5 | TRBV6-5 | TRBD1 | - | TGTGCCAGCCGGGACAGGGGCAATCAGCCCCAGCATTTT | CASRDRGNQPQHF
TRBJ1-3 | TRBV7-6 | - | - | TGTGCCAGCAGCTTAGGATGGGGTAATGGAAACACCATATATTTT | CASSLGWGNGNTIYF
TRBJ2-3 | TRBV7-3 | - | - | TGTGCCAGCAGCTCCTTGGCGGGCACAGATACGCAGTATTTT | CASSSLAGTDTQYF
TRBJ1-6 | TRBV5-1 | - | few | TGCGCCACCCCGAAAGTAAACAACTCGGCCTCCTATAATTCACCCCTCCACTTT | CATPKVNNSASYNSPLHF
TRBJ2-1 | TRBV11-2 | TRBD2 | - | TGTGCCAGCAGCCCTGGACCGATTCTAGCGGGAGAAGGCAATGAGCAGTTCTTC | CASSPGPILAGEGNEQFF